This T cell receptor (beta chain) was found in a study of blood T cell repertoires in COVID-19. Study background: Acute and convalescent COVID-19 specimens originated in the United States, Italy and Spain. PBMCs, B-cell-depleted T cells, or T cells were the source of the cDNA or gDNA that made up the material.

V dropped 6 bases and J dropped 10; count of bases not matched to a gene: 12. The CDR3 has 15 residues. Germline values: CDR1 LGHDT, CDR2 YNNKEL (reference sequence). Original handling: Estimation of nucleated cell counts was performed using reference gene primer amplification. Libraries were prepared by immunoSEQ multiplex PCR; TCRdb keeps only in-frame clonotypes and omits some of them. V and J calls and clone size are copied from that table; D and trimming were computed from the DNA. Altogether fewer than 80,000 clones are present, 82% being singletons, with the ten largest covering about a tenth.

The sequenced sample consisted of peripheral blood. The chain is built from TRBV3-1 (or the pseudogene TRBV3-2) and TRBJ1-1; 12 bases match TRBD1. This sequence originates from a woman aged 80 or older with acute or convalescent COVID-19. The CDR3 sequence: CASSPTGTGGKGAFF. Here the CDR3 DNA reads TGTGCCAGCAGTCCTACCGGGACAGGGGGCAAGGGAGCTTTCTTT.